In this sample, the clone carrying this T cell receptor (beta chain) turned up a few times. What it binds is unknown. Trimming stripped 8 bases from V and 5 bases from J, with 13 bases between. The CDR3 is made up of 14 amino acids. Germline CDR1 reads MNHEY; CDR2 reads SMNVEV (reference sequence). The data were obtained in a study of T-cell memory formation after mild COVID-19. Whole-study findings and limits: Prior to infection, memory already included some responding clones, suggesting cross-reactive memory joined.

MiXCR, applied by TCRdb to the 5' RACE reads, yields one record per CDR3 protein. Of about 400,000 distinct CDR3 sequences detected, 23% appear once; the ten largest clones hold about an eighth. The source of this sequence is an adult woman who had mild COVID-19 (a few samples of this study predate the infection). Cell type and time point are not known. V is TRBV27 and J is TRBJ1-6, with D hard to call. What was sequenced was PBMCs or a T cell subset sorted from them (not recorded which). The CDR3: CASGRGQDNSPLHF. The CDR3 bases are TGTGCCAGCGGGAGAGGGCAGGATAATTCACCCCTCCACTTT.